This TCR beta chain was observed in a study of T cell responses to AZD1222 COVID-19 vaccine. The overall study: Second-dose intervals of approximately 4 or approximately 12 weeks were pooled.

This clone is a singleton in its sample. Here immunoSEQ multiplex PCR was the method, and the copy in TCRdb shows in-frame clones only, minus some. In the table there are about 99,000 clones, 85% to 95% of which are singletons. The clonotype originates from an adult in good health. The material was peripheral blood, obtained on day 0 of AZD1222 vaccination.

The CDR3 reads CASSDRGQETQYF. In DNA form, the CDR3 reads TGTGCCAGCAGTGATAGGGGTCAAGAGACCCAGTACTTC. J is TRBJ2-5 and V is TRBV7-2; weak D call: TRBD1 (5 bases). Germline V gene sequence: CDR1 SGHTA, CDR2 FQGNSA. The V end was cut by 6 bases, the J end by 2 bases, with 10 bases between. The CDR3 runs 13 residues.